These T cell receptor beta chains were read from a single sample in a study of blood T cell repertoires in COVID-19. The table came from immunoSEQ multiplex PCR; TCRdb's copy has only in-frame clones and leaves some out. The sample shows some 320,000 clones, approximately 89% of them seen only once. Sequences were obtained from peripheral blood. These receptors were taken from a woman in her thirties who had recovered from COVID-19. Both conserved end residues are part of each CDR3. A D gene is named only where the DNA matches it firmly. The size entry is marked missing in some rows and otherwise reads once, few, many or a size class.

>TRBJ1-2|13|-|TRBV28|-
TGTGCCAGCAGTTTTTTCCAGGCCTATGGCTACACCTTC
CASSFFQAYGYTF
>TRBJ2-3|17|-|TRBV4-1|TRBD2
TGCGCCAGCAGCCAAGATAATGCGGGGGGTGGCACAGATACGCAGTATTTT
CASSQDNAGGGTDTQYF
>TRBJ1-4|13|once|TRBV28|TRBD1
TGTGCCAGTAAGACAGGGGGCCACGAAAAACTGTTTTTT
CASKTGGHEKLFF
>TRBJ1-1|12|once|TRBV9|-
TGTGCCAGCGGCCGACAGGACGATGAAGCTTTCTTT
CASGRQDDEAFF
>TRBJ2-1|15|once|TRBV11-2|TRBD1
TGTGCCAGCAGCTTTCCGTGGGACAGCGACAATGAGCAGTTCTTC
CASSFPWDSDNEQFF
>TRBJ1-2|13|-|TRBV6-1|-
TGTGCCAGCAGCCACAACAGGGATGGTGGCTACACCTTC
CASSHNRDGGYTF
>TRBJ2-7|18|-|TRBV6-2/TRBV6-3|-
TGTGCCAGCAGTTACTCGATTCCCGCTTACTTAGACATCTACGAGCAGTACTTC
CASSYSIPAYLDIYEQYF
>TRBJ2-3|14|-|TRBV7-6|-
TGTGCCAGCAGCTTGGGCACTTTTACAGATACGCAGTATTTT
CASSLGTFTDTQYF
>TRBJ2-7|14|-|TRBV7-9|-
TGTGCCAGCAGCTTAGTTGTCAGTCCCTACGAGCAGTACTTC
CASSLVVSPYEQYF
>TRBJ1-6|15|-|TRBV9|-
TGTGCCAGCAGCCCTTCCGGCTCCTATAATTCACCCCTCCACTTT
CASSPSGSYNSPLHF
>TRBJ2-5|15|-|TRBV9|-
TGTGCCAGCAGCGCCCACCCGACACGGAAAGAGACCCAGTACTTC
CASSAHPTRKETQYF
>TRBJ1-3|15|-|TRBV5-1|TRBD1
TGCGCCAGCAGCTTACAGGGGAGCTCTGGAAACACCATATATTTT
CASSLQGSSGNTIYF
>TRBJ2-5|19|-|TRBV3-1/TRBV3-2|TRBD2
TGTGCCAGCAGCCAAGATCTCACTAGCGGGGGGGCTGAGGTAAAGACCCAGTACTTC
CASSQDLTSGGAEVKTQYF
>TRBJ2-6|15|-|TRBV7-9|-
TGTGCCAGCAGCCGCCAGGTCTCTGGGGCCAACGTCCTGACTTTC
CASSRQVSGANVLTF
>TRBJ2-7|15|-|TRBV7-2|TRBD2
TGTGCCAGCAGCTCCAGACTAGCGGGGGGTACCGAGCAGTACTTC
CASSSRLAGGTEQYF
>TRBJ1-6|13|-|TRBV5-1|-
TGCGCCAGCAGCGTCGAACCAGTGCGGCCCCTCCACTTT
CASSVEPVRPLHF
>TRBJ2-7|13|-|TRBV30|TRBD1
TGTGCCTGGAGGGGACAGGGGACCTACGAGCAGTACTTC
CAWRGQGTYEQYF
>TRBJ1-1|13|-|TRBV27|TRBD1
TGTGCCAGCAGCCGGGACAGGTATGATGAAGCTTTCTTT
CASSRDRYDEAFF
>TRBJ1-5|15|many|TRBV19|-
TGTGCCAGTAGTAAGCTCACGGCGGGAAATCAGCCCCAGCATTTT
CASSKLTAGNQPQHF
>TRBJ2-3|16|-|TRBV7-9|-
TGTGCCAGCAGCTTATTGGGGGCCGGCGGTGGAGATACGCAGTATTTT
CASSLLGAGGGDTQYF
>TRBJ2-7|12|-|TRBV6-5|TRBD1
TGTGCCAGCAGACTGGACAGGGGCGAGCAGTACTTC
CASRLDRGEQYF
>TRBJ2-6|14|-|TRBV18|-
TGTGCCAGCTCACCCCCTCCTGGGGCCAACGTCCTGACTTTC
CASSPPPGANVLTF
>TRBJ1-2|16|-|TRBV18|-
TGTGCCAGCTCGCCGGCGCTCGGTGGAGATCTTGATGGCTACACCTTC
CASSPALGGDLDGYTF
>TRBJ1-6|15|once|TRBV20-1|-
TGCAGTGCTAGTAGCATAGGGGCAGGATATTCACCCCTCCACTTT
CSASSIGAGYSPLHF
>TRBJ2-1|15|-|TRBV28|TRBD2
TGTGCCAGCAGCCGCCCAGGACTAGCGAACAATGAGCAGTTCTTC
CASSRPGLANNEQFF
>TRBJ1-4|15|-|TRBV5-1|-
TGCGCCAGCTCCCAGGATCCTACAACTAATGAAAAACTGTTTTTT
CASSQDPTTNEKLFF
>TRBJ2-5|14|once|TRBV7-2|TRBD1
TGTGCCAGCAGCTTAGGACAGGGACAAGAGACCCAGTACTTC
CASSLGQGQETQYF
>TRBJ2-1|15|-|TRBV5-1|-
TGCGCCAGCAGCGTACAGGGTAAACGGTACAATGAGCAGTTCTTC
CASSVQGKRYNEQFF
>TRBJ2-7|13|-|TRBV25-1|-
TGTGCCAGCAGTGAAGCAGGGATAGGCGAGCAGTACTTC
CASSEAGIGEQYF
>TRBJ1-5|14|-|TRBV10-3|TRBD1
TGTGCCATCAGTGAGAAGGGGGCCGGTCAGCCCCAGCATTTT
CAISEKGAGQPQHF
>TRBJ1-4|13|-|TRBV4-3|TRBD1
TGCGCCAGCAGCCAAGGACAGGGCGAAAAACTGTTTTTT
CASSQGQGEKLFF
>TRBJ2-2|15|few|TRBV4-2|TRBD1
TGTGCCAGCAAGTCGACAGGGGGCAACACCGGGGAGCTGTTTTTT
CASKSTGGNTGELFF
>TRBJ1-5|14|-|TRBV24-1|TRBD1
TGTGCCACCAGTGAAAGGGACAGGGTTCAGCCCCAGCATTTT
CATSERDRVQPQHF
>TRBJ2-7|13|-|TRBV28|-
TGTGCCAGCAACCCGACAGGACCCTACGAGCAGTACTTC
CASNPTGPYEQYF
>TRBJ2-7|13|-|TRBV30|TRBD2
TGTGCCTGGAACCGGGGGGGACCCTACGAGCAGTACTTC
CAWNRGGPYEQYF
>TRBJ2-7|15|once|TRBV6-5|TRBD2
TGTGCCAGCAGTAACCGACTAGCGGGGGCCTACGAGCAGTACTTC
CASSNRLAGAYEQYF
>TRBJ2-7|14|-|TRBV5-1|TRBD1
TGCGCCAGCAGCCCGGACAGGGCCTCCTACGAGCAGTACTTC
CASSPDRASYEQYF
>TRBJ1-2|16|-|TRBV9|-
TGTGCCAGCAGCGTAGTATCGACGGGGGGTAGGGATGGCTACACCTTC
CASSVVSTGGRDGYTF
>TRBJ1-4|14|-|TRBV5-1|TRBD1
TGCGCCAGCAGGAGGGGACAGGGTGATGAAAAACTGTTTTTT
CASRRGQGDEKLFF
>TRBJ1-2|14|few|TRBV18|TRBD1
TGTGCCAGCTCACCAACAGGGGGCGGCTATGGCTACACCTTC
CASSPTGGGYGYTF
>TRBJ2-3|17|-|TRBV5-1|-
TGCGCCAGCAGCTCCACAATTTACGCAGGGTACACAGATACGCAGTATTTT
CASSSTIYAGYTDTQYF
>TRBJ2-5|15|-|TRBV6-1|TRBD2
TGTGCCAGCAGTGATGGGGGACTAGGATATGAGACCCAGTACTTC
CASSDGGLGYETQYF
>TRBJ2-1|17|-|TRBV18|TRBD2
TGTGCCAGCTCACCAGGGGGTTTGACTAGCGGGGGCTATGAGCAGTTCTTC
CASSPGGLTSGGYEQFF
>TRBJ1-1|15|-|TRBV11-2|-
TGTGCCAGCAGCTCCGACAGCTCGATGAACACTGAAGCTTTCTTT
CASSSDSSMNTEAFF
>TRBJ2-2|13|few|TRBV12-3/TRBV12-4|TRBD1
TGTGCCAGCAGCCCGACAGGGCCCGGGGAGCTGTTTTTT
CASSPTGPGELFF
>TRBJ2-7|15|few|TRBV15|TRBD1
TGTGCCACCAGCAGAGACGCCGAACAGGGGGTTTTGCAGTACTTC
CATSRDAEQGVLQYF
>TRBJ1-1|17|few|TRBV4-1|-
TGCGCCAGCAGCCAAGATCTGTCGGGACACTTGAACACTGAAGCTTTCTTT
CASSQDLSGHLNTEAFF
>TRBJ2-5|17|-|TRBV9|TRBD2
TGTGCCAGCAGCGTAGTGGCTAGCGGGGGACTACAAGAGACCCAGTACTTC
CASSVVASGGLQETQYF
>TRBJ2-1|15|once|TRBV11-3|TRBD1
TGTGCCAGCAGCTTAGAGGCAGGGGGACACAATGAGCAGTTCTTC
CASSLEAGGHNEQFF
>TRBJ1-1|15|once|TRBV7-9|-
TGTGCCAGCAGCTTAGGATCAGGCATGAACACTGAAGCTTTCTTT
CASSLGSGMNTEAFF
>TRBJ1-4|13|-|TRBV7-9|-
TGTGCCAGCACCGGGAGCTGGGGAGAAAAACTGTTTTTT
CASTGSWGEKLFF
>TRBJ1-6|14|-|TRBV25-1|-
TGTGCCAGCAGTGAAGCAGGGAATAATTCACCCCTCCACTTT
CASSEAGNNSPLHF
>TRBJ2-3|13|-|TRBV10-3|-
TGTGCCATCAATTCAGGTAGCACAGATACGCAGTATTTT
CAINSGSTDTQYF
>TRBJ2-1|14|once|TRBV7-9|-
TGTGCCAGCAGCTTGTCTAGCGTCTACAATGAGCAGTTCTTC
CASSLSSVYNEQFF
>TRBJ2-5|15|-|TRBV15|-
TGTGCCACCAGCAGAGGCCCAGGGTACCAAGAGACCCAGTACTTC
CATSRGPGYQETQYF
>TRBJ2-1|15|-|TRBV6-4|-
TGTGCCAGCAGCAAGGGTCTCGGGGAGTACAATGAGCAGTTCTTC
CASSKGLGEYNEQFF
>TRBJ2-2|16|-|TRBV5-1|-
TGCGCCAGCAGCTTCGGGGATTTCGCGAACACCGGGGAGCTGTTTTTT
CASSFGDFANTGELFF
>TRBJ1-1|12|-|TRBV28|-
TGTGCCAGCAGCAGGGACATCACTGAAGCTTTCTTT
CASSRDITEAFF
>TRBJ1-1|14|-|TRBV5-1|-
TGCGCCAGCAGCTTGGTGGACTCGAACACTGAAGCTTTCTTT
CASSLVDSNTEAFF